This T cell receptor beta chain is drawn from a study of blood T cell repertoires in COVID-19. V was clipped by 10 bases and J by 3 bases, with 17 bases between them. Germline-derived CDR1 and CDR2 are MNHEY and SVGAGI. The CDR3 loop spans 14 amino acids. Assay: immunoSEQ multiplex PCR; the TCRdb copy retains only in-frame clones and omits some. In the table there are roughly 320,000 clones, around 86% of which are singletons. This study enrolled people aged about 18 to 90 from about two dozen US geographic areas. Sequences were obtained from PBMCs or T cells enriched from blood (not recorded which). The receptor's source is a man aged 30 to 45 who had recovered from COVID-19. V is TRBV6-5 and J is TRBJ2-3, with D tentatively TRBD1 (5 bases). CDR3 in amino acids: CATRQKHATDTQYF. The CDR3, as DNA: TGTGCCACCAGACAGAAACATGCGACAGATACGCAGTATTTT.